Each of the 10 T cell receptor beta chains below was sequenced from the same sample in a study of control samples from healthy donors and cancer patients. Sequencing was performed with immunoSEQ multiplex PCR; in TCRdb, only in-frame clones are kept and a portion is missing. The data show approximately 150,000 clones, about 90% seen once. Sequencing used blood. The receptors stem from a man younger than 35 in good health.

The genes are TRBV4-1 and TRBJ1-2, with TRBD1 identical over 7 bases. The germline gives CDR1 MGHRA, CDR2 YSYEKL. This CDR3 contains 13 residues. J was trimmed by 4 bases and V by 4 bases; bases with no gene match: 3. CDR3 sequence (DNA): TGCGCCAGCAGCCCCCGGGACAGCTATGGCTACACCTTC. The encoded protein is CASSPRDSYGYTF.

The rearrangement links TRBV7-2 to TRBJ2-1, with 7 bases lining up with TRBD1. J lost 2 bases, V lost 0 bases, and 4 bases had no gene match. This CDR3 has 16 residues. Germline V CDR1 and CDR2: SGHTA, FQGNSA. This CDR3 is CASSLAPQGAYNEQFF. DNA for the CDR3: TGTGCCAGCAGCTTAGCTCCGCAGGGGGCCTACAATGAGCAGTTCTTC.

The V and J genes are TRBV4-3 and TRBJ1-4; no definite D call. The CDR3 loop spans 15 amino acids. Trimming left V 3 bases short and J 4 bases short, with 12 bases between. Germline lookup yields CDR1 LGHNA and CDR2 YSLEER. The CDR3 reads CASSQMVRGNEKLFF. In nucleotides, the CDR3 is TGCGCCAGCAGCCAGATGGTACGGGGTAATGAAAAACTGTTTTTT.

The chain carries TRBV6-5 and TRBJ2-3; D unclear. V was shortened by 7 bases and J by 9 bases, with 11 bases between the two germline ends. The germline gives CDR1 MNHEY, CDR2 SVGAGI. This CDR3 contains 11 residues. CDR3 in DNA: TGTGCCAGCACTCTTCGTGGGACGCAGTATTTT. This sequence encodes CASTLRGTQYF.

The rearrangement joins TRBV2 to TRBJ1-1; D uncertain. This CDR3 has 13 amino acids. CDR1 and CDR2 from the germline V gene are SNHLY and FYNNEI. Trimming took 4 bases from V and 0 from J, leaving 6 bases between them. Written as DNA, the CDR3 is TGTGCCAGCAGTGGGAACTTGAACACTGAAGCTTTCTTT. It translates to CASSGNLNTEAFF.

The genes are TRBV5-1 and TRBJ1-1, with 12 bases aligning to TRBD1. With 0 bases clipped from V and 12 bases from J, the junction kept 12 bases outside the gene matches. In germline, CDR1 is SGHRS, CDR2 YFSETQ. The CDR3 contains 16 residues. The CDR3 sequence is CASSLEGQGASGGPFF. The CDR3 coding sequence is TGCGCCAGCAGCTTGGAGGGACAGGGGGCGAGCGGTGGACCTTTCTTT. The whole variable domain, remainder taken from reference TRBV5-1 and TRBJ1-1, is KAGVTQTPRYLIKTRGQQVTLSCSPISGHRSVSWYQQTPGQGLQFLFEYFSETQRNKGNFPGRFSGRQFSNSRSEMNVSTLELGDSALYLCASSLEGQGASGGPFFGQGTRLTVV.

The chain recombines TRBV7-3 with TRBJ2-1; 8 bases map to TRBD1. The germline V gene has CDR1 SGHTA and CDR2 FQGTGA. The V segment lost 5 bases and the J segment 7 bases; nucleotides outside the gene matches: 10. The CDR3 runs to 15 residues. The DNA of the CDR3 is TGTGCCAGCAGCCCGACAGGGGCCGAGGGAAATGAGCAGTTCTTC. This translates into CASSPTGAEGNEQFF. The complete variable domain, with remaining parts taken from reference TRBV7-3 and TRBJ2-1, reads GAGVSQTPSNKVTEKGKYVELRCDPISGHTALYWYRQSLGQGPEFLIYFQGTGAADDSGLPNDRFFAVRPEGSVSTLKIQRTERGDSAVYLCASSPTGAEGNEQFFGPGTRLTVL.

The chain employs TRBV5-5 and TRBJ2-7; possibly TRBD2 for D (6 bases). CDR3 length: 13 amino acids. CDR1 and CDR2 from the germline V gene are SGHKS and YYEKEE (reference sequence). V lost 1 base and J 3 bases, leaving 8 bases between the germline ends. Here the CDR3 reads CASSLWGGYEQYF. Written as DNA, the CDR3 is TGTGCCAGCAGCTTGTGGGGAGGCTACGAGCAGTACTTC.

This clone was recorded once. The gene calls are TRBV4-3 and TRBJ2-3; D is unclear. Germline CDR1 LGHNA, CDR2 YSLEER. The V end was cut by 5 bases, the J end by 6 bases, with 12 bases between. The CDR3 sequence is 13 residues long. The CDR3 sequence is CASSGRWGDTQYF. As DNA, the CDR3 is TGCGCCAGCAGCGGGCGTTGGGGTGATACGCAGTATTTT.

CDR3 sequence (DNA): TGTGCCAGCCGGGGACTAGCGGGGGGCGCGGCAGATACGCAGTATTTT. This codes for CASRGLAGGAADTQYF. The chain recombines TRBV6-6 with TRBJ2-3; the match to TRBD2 covers 15 bases. The V segment lost 8 bases and the J segment 4 bases; nucleotides outside the gene matches: 7. The CDR3 sequence is 16 residues long. Germline values: CDR1 MNHNY, CDR2 SVGAGI (reference sequence).